Listed here are 5 T cell receptor beta chains from one sample, sequenced in a study of blood T cell repertoires in COVID-19. Sequencing used immunoSEQ multiplex PCR; TCRdb keeps in-frame clones, though not all of them. The sample holds some 160,000 clones; about nine tenths are singletons and the top ten take 4%. Sample: peripheral blood. Receptor source: a woman aged 70-85 years with acute or convalescent COVID-19.

The chain recombines TRBV10-3 with TRBJ1-6; TRBD1 matches 8 bases. The CDR3 contains 13 residues. Germline CDR1 and CDR2: ENHRY and SYGVKD. V dropped 7 bases and J dropped 10; count of bases not matched to a gene: 6. CDR3 sequence reads: CAIKQGARSPLHF. The CDR3 nucleotides are TGTGCCATCAAGCAGGGGGCACGATCACCCCTCCACTTT.

This clone has more than one count but fewer than ten. DNA of the CDR3: TGCGCCAGCAGCCAAGATGCAGGAAACAACTATGGCTACACCTTC. Encoded protein: CASSQDAGNNYGYTF. The chain has TRBV4-3 and TRBJ1-2; D unclear. There are 15 residues in the CDR3. Trimming took 0 bases from V and 2 from J, leaving 10 bases between them. The V gene's germline CDR1 is LGHNA and CDR2 YSLEER.

This chain uses TRBV7-3 with TRBJ2-1; 9 bases line up with TRBD1. Losses at the gene ends were 4 bases for V and 5 bases for J; bases not matched to a gene: 3. The CDR3 runs to 14 residues. Germline loops: CDR1 SGHTA, CDR2 FQGTGA. The CDR3 nucleotides are TGTGCCAGCAGCTCCGGGACAGGGCACAATGAGCAGTTCTTC. This codes for CASSSGTGHNEQFF.

The gene calls are TRBV19 and TRBJ1-1; perhaps TRBD1 as D (6 bases). Germline V CDR1 and CDR2: LNHDA, SQIVND (reference sequence). This CDR3 contains 13 residues. The germline V and J ends were trimmed by 6 bases and 1 base, with 9 bases remaining between them. Written as DNA, the CDR3 is TGTGCCAGTAGACGACAGGCGAACACTGAAGCTTTCTTT. Translation gives CASRRQANTEAFF.

J is TRBJ2-3 and V is TRBV4-2; D remains ambiguous. V was shortened by 0 bases and J by 2 bases, with 9 bases between the two germline ends. The germline CDR1 and CDR2 sequences are LGHNA and YNFKEQ. The CDR3 contains 15 residues. CDR3 amino acids: CASSQDPQATDTQYF. The CDR3 DNA reads as TGTGCCAGCAGCCAAGATCCCCAGGCCACAGATACGCAGTATTTT.